This entry describes one TCR beta chain. Its target is unknown. This sample was included in a study of T cell responses to AZD1222 COVID-19 vaccine. Findings and limits, study-wide: Close to half of all spike-specific TCRs reportedly target regions of the variants that are unmutated.

Sequencing used immunoSEQ multiplex PCR; TCRdb keeps in-frame clones, though not all of them. The repertoire holds around 150,000 clones, with about 82% as singletons. Germline values: CDR1 SGHNT, CDR2 YENEEA. This CDR3 has 12 residues. V dropped 5 bases and J dropped 1 base, with 5 bases sitting between them. The TCR originated in an adult who received the MenACWY meningococcal vaccine as a control. Specimen: peripheral blood, collected 28 days after the second dose of the MenACWY control vaccine. This chain links TRBV11-3 with TRBJ1-1; no reliable D call. CDR3 bases: TGTGCCAGCAGCCGTCGGAACACTGAAGCTTTCTTT. It codes for CASSRRNTEAFF.